A single TCR beta chain is shown here with its context. CDR3 length equals 15 residues. Germline lookup yields CDR1 LGHDT and CDR2 YNNKEL (reference sequence). Trimming removed 8 bases from V and 6 bases from J, with 17 bases in between. In the original analysis: Amplification of reference gene primers provided the estimated nucleated cell counts. Sequencing used immunoSEQ multiplex PCR; TCRdb keeps in-frame clones, though not all of them. D and trimming were read from the DNA, whereas the V and J calls and clone size are those reported in that table. Among around 260,000 clones, roughly 80% were seen once, and the ten largest hold roughly 4.5%. The data are from a study of blood T cell repertoires in COVID-19. Turning to the study itself: Sample material is recorded as cDNA or gDNA derived from T cells, B-cell-depleted T cells, or PBMCs.

This clonotype was sampled from a man aged 60-69 years who had recovered from COVID-19. This chain uses TRBV3-1 (or the pseudogene TRBV3-2) with TRBJ1-6; D unclear. The sequenced sample consisted of peripheral blood. The CDR3 DNA follows: TGTGCCAGCCACAAAGGCGGGCAGCCTAATTCACCCCTCCACTTT. Its protein product is CASHKGGQPNSPLHF.